The next 6 T cell receptor beta chains were all read from a single sample in a study of CD8+CD57+ T cells in acquired aplastic anemia (dated by TCRdb to between 2017 and 2018). Patients chosen for sequencing had shown expansion of CD8+CD57+ cells by flow cytometry. Sequencing used an Illumina HiSeq 2000. Genomic DNA served as template for TCR beta VDJ combination and CDR3 sequence profiling. The raw public data were reprocessed by TCRdb itself: fastp quality trimming at Q25, MiXCR clonotype calling, in-frame beta chains only. Records with the same CDR3 protein are collapsed into one entry carrying the most frequent genes and DNA. This sample comprises under 250,000 distinct CDR3 sequences, 47% of them detected only once. Under 9% of the sample lies in the top ten. Sequenced sample: sorted CD4+, CD8+, or CD8+CD57+ T cells (not recorded which) from PBMCs. These receptors came from a human donor with aplastic anemia.

This clonotype was counted only a few times. A read error may explain this, as a much larger clone is one base away. CDR3 nucleotide sequence: TGTGCCAGCAGCTCATGGGCTCGAGTCAAAGCTTTCTTT. Protein: CASSSWARVKAFF. The chain is built from TRBV6-5 and TRBJ1-1; D not certain. V was shortened by 6 bases and J by 9 bases, with 17 bases between the two germline ends. The CDR3 runs to 13 residues. CDR1 MNHEY and CDR2 SVGAGI come from the germline V gene.

This CDR3 reads CASSRDRGWNEQFF. The CDR3 DNA follows: TGTGCCAGCAGCAGGGACAGGGGTTGGAATGAGCAGTTCTTC. This chain connects TRBV7-3 to TRBJ2-1, with TRBD1 identical over 10 bases. V lost 5 bases to trimming and J lost 7 bases; unmatched junction nucleotides: 5. Germline CDR1 SGHTA, CDR2 FQGTGA. The CDR3 spans 14 residues.

This clonotype was picked up many times. The chain recombines TRBV7-9 with TRBJ2-1; D uncertain. Germline lookup yields CDR1 SEHNR and CDR2 FQNEAQ (reference sequence). V lost 2 bases and J lost 6, with 5 bases in between. The CDR3 sequence is 12 residues long. CDR3 DNA: TGTGCCAGCAGCTTAAACCCCAATGAGCAGTTCTTC. This sequence encodes CASSLNPNEQFF.

This chain joins TRBV20-1 and TRBJ1-2, with a weak D call TRBD1 (6 bases). Trimming removed 1 base from V and 3 bases from J, with 15 bases in between. The germline CDR1 and CDR2 sequences are DFQATT and SNEGSKA (reference sequence). The CDR3 sequence is 15 residues long. The CDR3 is CSARVGSRGDYGYTF. In nucleotides, the CDR3 is TGCAGTGCTAGAGTCGGCAGCAGGGGAGACTATGGCTACACCTTC.

Of note for this clonotype: This may come from a read error, since a much larger clone is one base off. CDR3: CSATGGRAMKTQYF. The CDR3 DNA follows: TGCAGTGCTACCGGGGGCAGAGCCATGAAGACCCAGTACTTC. This chain uses TRBV20-1 with TRBJ2-5; possibly TRBD1 or TRBD2 for D (6 bases each). The V end lost 4 bases, the J end lost 6 bases, and 18 bases lay between the germline ends. The CDR3 has 14 amino acids. CDR1 is DFQATT and CDR2 is SNEGSKA in the germline V gene (reference sequence).

This clonotype appeared once. Given the absence of the conserved phenylalanine or tryptophan at the CDR3 end, a read error is likely. This chain connects TRBV4-2 to TRBJ2-3, with no clear D. Per the germline V gene, CDR1 is LGHNA and CDR2 is YNFKEQ. The V end was cut by 0 bases, the J end by 0 bases, with 4 bases between. This CDR3 contains 14 residues. The CDR3 reads CASSQETSTDTQYL. The CDR3 DNA reads as TGTGCCAGCAGCCAAGAAACTAGCACAGATACGCAGTATCTT.